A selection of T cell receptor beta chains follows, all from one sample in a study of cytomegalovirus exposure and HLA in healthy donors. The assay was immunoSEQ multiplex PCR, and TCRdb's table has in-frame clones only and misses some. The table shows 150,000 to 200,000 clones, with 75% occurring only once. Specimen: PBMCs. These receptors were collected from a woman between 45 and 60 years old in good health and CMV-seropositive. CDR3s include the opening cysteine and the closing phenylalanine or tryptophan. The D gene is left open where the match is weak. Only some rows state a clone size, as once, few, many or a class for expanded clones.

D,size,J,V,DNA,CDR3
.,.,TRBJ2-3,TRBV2,TGTGCCAGCAGTGGGGCGATATGGCTGGATACGCAGTATTTT,CASSGAIWLDTQYF
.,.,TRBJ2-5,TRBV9,TGTGCCAGCAGCCCTTCCGACCGGGTCCGGGAGACCCAGTACTTC,CASSPSDRVRETQYF
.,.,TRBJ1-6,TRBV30,TGTGCCTGGAGCCCAGGGAATTCACCCCTCCACTTT,CAWSPGNSPLHF
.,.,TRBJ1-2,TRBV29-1,TGCAGCGTTGAAGATGGAGTCGGGTTCTATGGCTACACCTTC,CSVEDGVGFYGYTF
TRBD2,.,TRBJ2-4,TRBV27,TGTGCCAGCAGTTTAAAAGCGGGGAGAGCCAAAAACATTCAGTACTTC,CASSLKAGRAKNIQYF
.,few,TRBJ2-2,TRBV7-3,TGTGCCAGCAGCCGCCACGCGGGGACGAACACCGGGGAGCTGTTTTTT,CASSRHAGTNTGELFF
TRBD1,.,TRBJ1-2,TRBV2,TGTGCCAGCAGCTCAGGGGGCGCGGGCTATGGCTACACCTTC,CASSSGGAGYGYTF
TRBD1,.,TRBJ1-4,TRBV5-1,TGCGCCAGCAGCTTAGGGACAGATTATGAAAAACTGTTTTTT,CASSLGTDYEKLFF
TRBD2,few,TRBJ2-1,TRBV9,TGTGCCAGCAGCGCCGGGACTAGCTTCGATGAGCAGTTCTTC,CASSAGTSFDEQFF
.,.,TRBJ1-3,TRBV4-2,TGTGCCAGCAGCGAAGGACGGAGCTCTGGAAACACCATATATTTT,CASSEGRSSGNTIYF
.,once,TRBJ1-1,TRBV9,TGTGCCAGCAGCGTAGCCCCCAACTTGAACACTGAAGCTTTCTTT,CASSVAPNLNTEAFF
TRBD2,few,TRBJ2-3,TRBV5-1,TGCGCCAGCAGCCGTAGCGGGGGAAAAGATACGCAGTATTTT,CASSRSGGKDTQYF
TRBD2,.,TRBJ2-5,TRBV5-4,TGTGCCAGCAGCAAATGGACTAGCCTCGAGACCCAGTACTTC,CASSKWTSLETQYF
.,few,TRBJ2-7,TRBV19,TGTGCCAGTACCCCGGGGAGAGGGAGCTCCTACGAGCAGTACTTC,CASTPGRGSSYEQYF
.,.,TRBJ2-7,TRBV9,TGTGCCAGCAGCGTAGACTCAGGTGGATCCTACGAGCAGTACTTC,CASSVDSGGSYEQYF
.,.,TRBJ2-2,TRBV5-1,TGCGCCAGCAGCTTGGCTCAGGGGCCCACCGGGGAGCTGTTTTTT,CASSLAQGPTGELFF
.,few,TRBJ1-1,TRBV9,TGTGCCAGCAGCGTAGGGACAGTGAACACTGAAGCTTTCTTT,CASSVGTVNTEAFF
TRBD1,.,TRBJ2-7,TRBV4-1,TGCGCCAGCAGCCAAGCGAGAGACAGGGCTGTTTCCTACGAGCAGTACTTC,CASSQARDRAVSYEQYF
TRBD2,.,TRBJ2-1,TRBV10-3,TGTGCCATCAGTCCAGCGGGGGGGCCCGGTGAGCAGTTCTTC,CAISPAGGPGEQFF
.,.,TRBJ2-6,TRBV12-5,TGTGCTAGTGGTTTGGGGGCCGGGGCCAACGTCCTGACTTTC,CASGLGAGANVLTF